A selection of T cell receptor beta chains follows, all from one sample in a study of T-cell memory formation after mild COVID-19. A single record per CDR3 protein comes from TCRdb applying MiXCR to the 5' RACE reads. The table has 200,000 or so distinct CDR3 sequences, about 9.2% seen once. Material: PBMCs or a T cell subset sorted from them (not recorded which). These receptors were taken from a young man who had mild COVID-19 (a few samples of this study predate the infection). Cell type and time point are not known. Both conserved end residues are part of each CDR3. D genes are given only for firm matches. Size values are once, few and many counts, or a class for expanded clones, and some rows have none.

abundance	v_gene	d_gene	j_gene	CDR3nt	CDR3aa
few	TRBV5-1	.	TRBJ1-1	TGCGCCAGCAGCACCGGGCCTACGCTCGGCACTGAAGCTTTCTTT	CASSTGPTLGTEAFF
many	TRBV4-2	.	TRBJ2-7	TGTGCCAGCAGCCCCGACCGGTACGAGCAGTACTTC	CASSPDRYEQYF
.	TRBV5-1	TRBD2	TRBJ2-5	TGCGCCAGCAGCCCGTCCCCAGCGGGGGGCCAAAGGACCCAGTACTTC	CASSPSPAGGQRTQYF
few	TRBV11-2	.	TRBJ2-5	TGTGCCAGCAGCTTTGCCTACAAAGAGACCCAGTACTTC	CASSFAYKETQYF
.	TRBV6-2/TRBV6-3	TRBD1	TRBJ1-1	TGTGCCAGCAGACCCGAGTGGGGACAGGATCTGTTGGATAGGAGGAACACTGAAGCTTTCTTT	CASRPEWGQDLLDRRNTEAFF
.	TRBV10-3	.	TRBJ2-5	TGTGCCATCATCGAGTCACTAGAGACCCAGTACTTC	CAIIESLETQYF
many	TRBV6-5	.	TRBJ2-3	TGTGCCAGCAGTTACTCGACGTCCGATACGCAGTATTTT	CASSYSTSDTQYF
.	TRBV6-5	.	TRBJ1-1	TGTGCCAGCATTGGGGTTGCGAGCACTGAAGCTTTCTTT	CASIGVASTEAFF
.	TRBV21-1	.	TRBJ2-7	TGTGCCAGCAGGCACCGGGGAATTTCCTACGAGCAGTACTTC	CASRHRGISYEQYF
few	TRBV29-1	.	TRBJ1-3	TGCAGCGTCCAGAGAACTGGAAACACCATATATTTT	CSVQRTGNTIYF